Below are 10 T cell receptor beta chains sequenced from a single sample in a study of technical replicates of blood from a few donors. TCRdb keeps only in-frame clones here, not all; method: immunoSEQ multiplex PCR. There are some 62,000 clones in the sample; around 87% occur only once, and about 5.1% lies in the top ten. Sequenced sample: PBMCs. These receptors were taken from a human donor in good health. Some clones in this sample may be carry-over from other donors' samples.

The rearrangement joins TRBV5-8 to TRBJ1-1; tentative D call: TRBD1 (5 bases). Germline V gene sequence: CDR1 SGHTS, CDR2 YDEGEE. V was cut by 0 bases and J by 10 bases, with 13 bases left in between. The CDR3 spans 13 residues. In DNA, the CDR3 is TGTGCCAGCAGCTTGGTCAGGGTTCAAGTAGCTTTCTTT. This translates into CASSLVRVQVAFF.

The chain links TRBV6-4 to TRBJ2-1; TRBD2 agrees at 10 bases. The CDR3 is 14 amino acids. The trim removed 4 bases at V and 6 bases at J, leaving 3 bases unmatched. Germline loops: CDR1 MRHNA, CDR2 SNTAGT. The CDR3 region is CASSGLAGSNEQFF. DNA for the CDR3: TGTGCCAGCAGTGGACTAGCGGGCTCCAATGAGCAGTTCTTC.

This clone was recorded only once. The chain joins TRBV29-1 to TRBJ2-2, with 10 bases that match TRBD1. V trimming: 7 bases; J trimming: 3 bases; junction bases outside the gene matches: 2. The CDR3 has 13 amino acids. Germline lookup yields CDR1 SQVTM and CDR2 ANQGSEA. CDR3 region: CSGGQGDTGELFF. CDR3 nucleotide sequence: TGCAGCGGTGGACAGGGGGACACCGGGGAGCTGTTTTTT.

V gene TRBV9 combines with J gene TRBJ1-2; D gene ambiguous. Germline V CDR1 and CDR2: SGDLS, YYNGEE. CDR3 length: 12 amino acids. Trimming stripped 0 bases from V and 7 bases from J, with 7 bases between. The CDR3 bases are TGTGCCAGCAGCGTAGTTCGCGGTGGCTACACCTTC. Translated: CASSVVRGGYTF.

This clone was seen just once. The chain uses TRBV29-1 and TRBJ1-2; 7 bases are shared with TRBD1. V lost 5 bases and J lost 0; bases outside the gene matches: 15. The CDR3 is 17 amino acids. Looked up from germline, CDR1 is SQVTM and CDR2 is ANQGSEA. This CDR3 reads CSVITRPGQSANYGYTF. For the CDR3, the DNA is TGCAGCGTTATAACCCGACCGGGACAGTCAGCTAACTATGGCTACACCTTC.

The chain carries TRBV7-2 and TRBJ2-2, with TRBD2 matching 9 bases. With V trimmed by 3 bases and J by 8 bases, 10 bases remained unmatched. CDR1 SGHTA and CDR2 FQGNSA come from the germline V gene. The CDR3 consists of 16 residues. For the CDR3, the DNA is TGTGCCAGCAGCTTCACTTTAGCGGGAGTGGGTGGGGAGCTGTTTTTT. It specifies CASSFTLAGVGGELFF.

This CDR3 is CASSRSGDRDQPQHF. In DNA form, the CDR3 reads TGCGCCAGCAGCCGATCCGGGGACAGAGATCAGCCCCAGCATTTT. V usage is TRBV4-1 and J usage is TRBJ1-5; TRBD1 matches at 7 bases. Germline CDR1 is MGHRA and CDR2 is YSYEKL. Trimming at V came to 4 bases and at J to 5 bases, leaving 8 bases not matched to a gene. The CDR3 loop spans 15 amino acids.

The chain combines TRBV9 with TRBJ2-1; possibly TRBD1 for D (5 bases). The CDR3 covers 15 residues. Germline-derived CDR1 and CDR2 are SGDLS and YYNGEE. V dropped 3 bases and J dropped 6 bases, with 16 bases sitting between them. This chain's CDR3 is CASSEQGREVNEQFF. The CDR3 DNA reads as TGTGCCAGCAGCGAGCAGGGAAGAGAGGTCAATGAGCAGTTCTTC.

This clone was recorded once. The J gene is TRBJ2-3, the V gene TRBV4-1; 7 bases map to TRBD2. V lost 1 base and J lost 2; bases outside the gene matches: 6. The CDR3 length is 16 residues. The germline gives CDR1 MGHRA, CDR2 YSYEKL. The DNA of the CDR3 is TGCGCCAGCAGCCAAGGGACCGGGACTATCACAGATACGCAGTATTTT. It is translated as CASSQGTGTITDTQYF.

This chain uses TRBV7-2 with TRBJ2-7, with D uncertain. Germline V gives CDR1 SGHTA, CDR2 FQGNSA. The V and J ends lost 1 base and 4 bases respectively, with 14 bases between them. The length of the CDR3 is 15 residues. CDR3 loop: CASSLGPPSRYEQYF. In nucleotides, the CDR3 is TGTGCCAGCAGCTTAGGTCCCCCAAGTCGGTACGAGCAGTACTTC.